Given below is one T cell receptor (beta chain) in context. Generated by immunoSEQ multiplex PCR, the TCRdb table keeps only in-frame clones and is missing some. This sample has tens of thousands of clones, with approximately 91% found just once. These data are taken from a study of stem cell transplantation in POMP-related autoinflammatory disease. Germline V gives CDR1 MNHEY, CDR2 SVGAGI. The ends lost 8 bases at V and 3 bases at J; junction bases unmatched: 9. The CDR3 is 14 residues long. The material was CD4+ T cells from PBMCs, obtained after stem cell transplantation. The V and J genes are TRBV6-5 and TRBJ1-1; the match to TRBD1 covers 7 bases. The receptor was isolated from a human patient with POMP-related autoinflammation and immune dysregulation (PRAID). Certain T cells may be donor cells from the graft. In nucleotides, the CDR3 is TGTGCCAGCCATTATAACAGGGGTTACACTGAAGCTTTCTTT. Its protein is CASHYNRGYTEAFF.